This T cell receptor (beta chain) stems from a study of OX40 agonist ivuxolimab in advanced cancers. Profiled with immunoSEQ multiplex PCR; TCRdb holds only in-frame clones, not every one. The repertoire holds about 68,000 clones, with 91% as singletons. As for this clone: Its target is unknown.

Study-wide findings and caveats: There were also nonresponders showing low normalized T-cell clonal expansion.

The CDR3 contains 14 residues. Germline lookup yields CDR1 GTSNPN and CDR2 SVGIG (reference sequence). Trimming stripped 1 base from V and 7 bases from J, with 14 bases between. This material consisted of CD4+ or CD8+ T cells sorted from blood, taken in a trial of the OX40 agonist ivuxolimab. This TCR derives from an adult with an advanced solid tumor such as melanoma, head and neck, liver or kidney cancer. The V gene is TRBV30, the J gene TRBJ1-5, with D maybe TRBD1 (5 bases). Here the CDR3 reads CAWSAHGALQPQHF. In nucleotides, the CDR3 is TGTGCCTGGAGTGCCCATGGGGCTTTGCAGCCCCAGCATTTT.